What follows describes a single T cell receptor (beta chain). Its antigen is not identified. The source of the sample is a study of T cell responses to AZD1222 COVID-19 vaccine. Overall study context: Analyses pooled second doses at about 4 or about 12 weeks.

Findings of the study overall: Spike-specific TCR breadth rose after two AZD1222 doses, and depth rose as well. Clonal diversity was possibly underestimated, and the donors were mostly white British, with more females. CD4 TCRs covered the whole spike, strongest at regions 160-218 and 743-854.

Produced via immunoSEQ multiplex PCR; TCRdb's table is partial and in-frame only. The sample has around 150,000 clones; 90% are singletons. The CDR3 extends over 16 amino acids. V trimming: 0 bases; J trimming: 9 bases; junction bases outside the gene matches: 9. The germline gives CDR1 SGDLS, CDR2 YYNGEE. This receptor was identified in an adult in good health. The sample was peripheral blood, taken on day 0 of AZD1222 vaccination. This chain links TRBV9 with TRBJ1-6, with 7 bases that match TRBD1. The CDR3 nucleotides are TGTGCCAGCAGCGTAGGAATCCAGGGGGTAGGTTCACCCCTCCACTTT. The encoded protein is CASSVGIQGVGSPLHF.